Described below is a single T cell receptor beta chain sequence and its context. The antigen it recognizes is unknown. Base qualities are missing; no much larger clone stands one base away. The immunoSEQ Assay, a bias-controlled multiplex PCR, was used to amplify TCRbeta CDR3 regions from genomic DNA. Per the source publication's procedure: The number of nucleated cells in each sample was estimated from the amplification of reference gene primers within the assay. To quantify the absolute abundance of each unique TCRbeta CDR3 rearrangement, sequence reads were collapsed and filtered. For each sample, productive Simpson clonality was calculated by taking the square root of Simpson's diversity index across productive rearrangements. The clones in this table, taken by TCRdb from immuneACCESS, are in-frame only. Not every clone is retained; where verified, under half of the shortfall comes from an unresolved V gene, and the cause of the rest is unknown. From that table come the V and J calls and clone size; the DNA was used to work out D and trimming. The sample contains over 250,000 clones, around 91% of them found a single time. 9.5% to 15% of the sample goes to the ten largest clones.

Collaborating institutions collected whole blood in K2EDTA tubes following their own protocols. For TCRbeta analysis, collaborators shipped samples as frozen whole blood, isolated PBMCs, or DNA extracted from either of those sample types. Spanning cysteine to phenylalanine, the CDR3 consists of 12 amino acids. Only CDR3 DNA is held: 36 bases, read in frame from base 1. The V end loses 4 bases and the J end loses 4 bases, and a stretch of 8 bases separates them. Based on the germline V gene, the CDR1 and CDR2 sequences are SGHAT and FQNNGV. The source of the sample is a study of blood T cell repertoires in COVID-19 (dated by TCRdb to the early 2020s). Background for the entire study: Samples covering the acute and convalescent phases of COVID-19 were provided by collaborators in the United States, Italy and Spain. The material from the prospective study consisted of cDNA or gDNA derived from T cells, B-cell-depleted T cells, or PBMCs. The dataset comprised deeply sampled blood TCRbeta repertoires from subjects exposed to, actively infected with, or recovered from COVID-19. The repertoires were released in a freely available public database intended as a resource for research on the immune response to SARS-CoV-2. The samples were drawn from two sources: the first 160 participants of the ongoing ImmuneRACE study, and 1,000 to 1,500 subjects contributed by 6 global collaborators. A de-identified subject ID, COVID-19 status, age in years and sex were almost always included in the sample metadata. HLA class I and class II types, where available, came from metadata supplied by the sample provider rather than from assay-based typing.

Points the paper makes about the study in general: How much clinical and demographic metadata was included differed by source and by participant, and the metadata was provided uncurated.

The clonotype originates from an older woman with acute or convalescent COVID-19. Sequences were obtained from peripheral blood. The chain is encoded by TRBV11-2 joined to TRBJ2-7; confidence is insufficient to name the D gene. The sequenced DNA: TGTGCCAGCAGCTCCATAGAATACGAGCAGTACTTC. Translated, this gives CASSSIEYEQYF.